The source of this T cell receptor (beta chain) is a study of cytomegalovirus exposure and HLA in healthy donors. The study's findings and limits: Under in vitro conditions, three CMV-associated chains were confirmed as specific for CMV antigens. Cytomegalovirus association was assigned to around 150 TCR beta chains.

Healthy bone marrow donors made up the cohort. Though nominally healthy at sampling, donors likely had unrecorded immune exposures. This CDR3 has 15 residues. The V segment lost 6 bases and the J segment 3 bases; nucleotides outside the gene matches: 13. CDR1 is GTSNPN and CDR2 is SVGIG in the germline V gene (reference sequence). Comments on this clone: What it binds is unknown.

A multiplex PCR was run with 60 Vbeta primers and 13 Jbeta primers. Using immunoSEQ multiplex PCR, the repertoire was profiled, and TCRdb retains in-frame clones only, with some absent. The sample includes about 140,000 clones, roughly 80% of them seen just once. This chain connects TRBV30 to TRBJ2-5, with 7 bases lining up with TRBD2. The sequenced sample consisted of PBMCs. The sequence came from a female donor in good health and CMV-seronegative. In nucleotides, the CDR3 is TGTGCCTGTTCTCCCCCCGGGAGGAAGAAAGAGACCCAGTACTTC. Translating it yields CACSPPGRKKETQYF.